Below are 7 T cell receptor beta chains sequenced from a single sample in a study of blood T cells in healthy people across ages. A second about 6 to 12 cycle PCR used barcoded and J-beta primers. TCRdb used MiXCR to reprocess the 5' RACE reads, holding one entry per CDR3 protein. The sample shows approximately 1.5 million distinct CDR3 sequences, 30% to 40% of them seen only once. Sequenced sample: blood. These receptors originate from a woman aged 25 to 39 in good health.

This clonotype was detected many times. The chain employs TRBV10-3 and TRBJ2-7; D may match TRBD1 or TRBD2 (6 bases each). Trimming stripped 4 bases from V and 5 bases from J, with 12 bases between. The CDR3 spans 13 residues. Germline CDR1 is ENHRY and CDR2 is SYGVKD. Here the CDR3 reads CAISAAGEDEQYF. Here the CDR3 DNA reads TGTGCCATCAGTGCGGCAGGGGAGGACGAGCAGTACTTC.

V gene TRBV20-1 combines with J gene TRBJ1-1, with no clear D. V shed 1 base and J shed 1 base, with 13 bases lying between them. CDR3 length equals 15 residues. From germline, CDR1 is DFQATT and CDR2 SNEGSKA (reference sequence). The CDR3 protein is CSARAHRRSNTEAFF. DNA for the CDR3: TGCAGTGCTAGAGCCCATCGACGGTCGAACACTGAAGCTTTCTTT.

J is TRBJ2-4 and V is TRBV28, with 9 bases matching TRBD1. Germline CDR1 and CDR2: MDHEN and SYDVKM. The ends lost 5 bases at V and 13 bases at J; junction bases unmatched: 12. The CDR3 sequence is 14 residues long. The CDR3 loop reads CASSIRDRAWKQYF. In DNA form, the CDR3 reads TGTGCCAGCAGTATCCGGGACAGGGCCTGGAAGCAGTACTTC.

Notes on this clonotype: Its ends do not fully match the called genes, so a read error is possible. The DNA for the CDR3 is TGCAGTGCTGGAGAAACAGGGATCTACGAGCAGTACTTC. This sequence encodes CSAGETGIYEQYF. V is TRBV20-1 and J is TRBJ2-7; D is perhaps TRBD1 (6 bases). The length of the CDR3 is 13 residues. Germline V CDR1 and CDR2: DFQATT, SNEGSKA (reference sequence).

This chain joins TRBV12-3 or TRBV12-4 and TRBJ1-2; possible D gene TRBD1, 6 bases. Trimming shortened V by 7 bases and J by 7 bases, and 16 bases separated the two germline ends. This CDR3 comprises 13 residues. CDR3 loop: CASTLYRVGGYTF. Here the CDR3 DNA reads TGTGCCAGCACCCTCTACAGGGTGGGTGGCTACACCTTC.

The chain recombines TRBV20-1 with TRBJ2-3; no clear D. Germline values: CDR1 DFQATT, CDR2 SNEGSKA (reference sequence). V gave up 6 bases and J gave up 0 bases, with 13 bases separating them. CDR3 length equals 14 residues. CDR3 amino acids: CSAPALPSTDTQYF. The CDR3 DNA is TGCAGTGCACCGGCCTTACCAAGCACAGATACGCAGTATTTT.

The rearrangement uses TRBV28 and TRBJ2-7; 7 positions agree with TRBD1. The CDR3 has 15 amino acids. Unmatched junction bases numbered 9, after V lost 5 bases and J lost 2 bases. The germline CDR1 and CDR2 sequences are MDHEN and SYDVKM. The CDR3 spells CASSPSTGLAYEQYF. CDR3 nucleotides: TGTGCCAGCAGTCCCTCGACAGGGTTGGCCTACGAGCAGTACTTC.